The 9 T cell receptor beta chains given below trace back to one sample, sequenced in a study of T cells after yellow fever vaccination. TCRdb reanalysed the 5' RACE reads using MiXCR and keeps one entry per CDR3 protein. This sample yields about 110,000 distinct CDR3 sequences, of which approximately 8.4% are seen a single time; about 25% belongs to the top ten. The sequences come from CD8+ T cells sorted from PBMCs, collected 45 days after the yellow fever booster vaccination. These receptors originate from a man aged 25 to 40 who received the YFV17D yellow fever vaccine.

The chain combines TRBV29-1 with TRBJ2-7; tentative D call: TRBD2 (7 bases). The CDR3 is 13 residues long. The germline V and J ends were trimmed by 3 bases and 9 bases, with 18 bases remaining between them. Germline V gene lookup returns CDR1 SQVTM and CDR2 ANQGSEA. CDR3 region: CSVDPNGEGGQYF. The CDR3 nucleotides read TGCAGCGTTGACCCTAACGGGGAGGGGGGGCAGTACTTC.

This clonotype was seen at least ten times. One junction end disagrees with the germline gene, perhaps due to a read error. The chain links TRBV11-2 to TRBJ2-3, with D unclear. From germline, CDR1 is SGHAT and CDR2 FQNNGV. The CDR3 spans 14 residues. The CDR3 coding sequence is TGTGCCAGCAGCTTAGTGGTCTTCGCAGATACGCAGTCTTTT. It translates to CASSLVVFADTQSF.

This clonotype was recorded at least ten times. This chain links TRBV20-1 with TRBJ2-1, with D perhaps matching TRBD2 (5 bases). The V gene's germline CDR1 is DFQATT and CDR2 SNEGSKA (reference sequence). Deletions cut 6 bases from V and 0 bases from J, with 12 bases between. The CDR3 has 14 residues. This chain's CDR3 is CSASQTNSYNEQFF. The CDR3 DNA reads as TGCAGTGCCAGCCAGACTAACTCCTACAATGAGCAGTTCTTC.

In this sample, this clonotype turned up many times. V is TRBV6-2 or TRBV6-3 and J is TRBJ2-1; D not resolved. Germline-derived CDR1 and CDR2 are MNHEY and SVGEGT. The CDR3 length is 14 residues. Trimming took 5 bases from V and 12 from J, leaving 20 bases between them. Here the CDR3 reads CASSNIGQQGWQFF. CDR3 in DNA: TGTGCCAGCAGTAATATAGGTCAACAAGGATGGCAGTTCTTC.

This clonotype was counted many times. For the CDR3, the DNA is TGCGCCAGCAGCTCCGGACTAGCGGGGACCACAGATACGCAGTATTTT. It specifies CASSSGLAGTTDTQYF. The chain has TRBV5-1 and TRBJ2-3, with 12 bases lining up with TRBD2. The CDR3 runs to 16 residues. Germline CDR1 and CDR2: SGHRS and YFSETQ. The V segment lost 3 bases and the J segment 2 bases; nucleotides outside the gene matches: 4. Complete variable domain (other parts from reference TRBV5-1 and TRBJ2-3): KAGVTQTPRYLIKTRGQQVTLSCSPISGHRSVSWYQQTPGQGLQFLFEYFSETQRNKGNFPGRFSGRQFSNSRSEMNVSTLELGDSALYLCASSSGLAGTTDTQYFGPGTRLTVL.

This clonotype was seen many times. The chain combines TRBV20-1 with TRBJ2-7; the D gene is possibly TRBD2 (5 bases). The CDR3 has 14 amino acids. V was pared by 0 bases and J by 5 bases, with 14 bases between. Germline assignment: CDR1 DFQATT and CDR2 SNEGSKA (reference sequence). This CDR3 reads CSAREPDPGNEQYF. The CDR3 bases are TGCAGTGCTAGAGAACCAGACCCGGGGAACGAGCAGTACTTC.

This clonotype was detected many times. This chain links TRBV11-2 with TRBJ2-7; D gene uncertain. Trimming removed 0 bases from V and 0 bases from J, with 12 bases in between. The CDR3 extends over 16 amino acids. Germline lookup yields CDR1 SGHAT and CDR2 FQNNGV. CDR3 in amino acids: CASSLDRQANSYEQYF. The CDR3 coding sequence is TGTGCCAGCAGCTTAGATCGGCAGGCCAACTCCTACGAGCAGTACTTC.

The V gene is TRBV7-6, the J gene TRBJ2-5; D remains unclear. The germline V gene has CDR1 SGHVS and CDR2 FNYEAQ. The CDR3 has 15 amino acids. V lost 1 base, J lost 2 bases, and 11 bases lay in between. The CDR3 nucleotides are TGTGCCAGCAGCTTAGTGCGTGCGGCGCAAGAGACCCAGTACTTC. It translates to CASSLVRAAQETQYF.

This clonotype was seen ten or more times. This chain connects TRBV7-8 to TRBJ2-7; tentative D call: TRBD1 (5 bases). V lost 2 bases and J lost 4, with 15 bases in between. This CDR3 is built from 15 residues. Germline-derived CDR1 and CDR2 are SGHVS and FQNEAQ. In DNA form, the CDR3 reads TGTGCCAGCAGCTTACAGGGCCTAGGGGCTTACGAGCAGTACTTC. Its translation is CASSLQGLGAYEQYF. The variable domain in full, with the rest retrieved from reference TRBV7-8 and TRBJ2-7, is GAGVSQSPRYKVAKRGQDVALRCDPISGHVSLFWYQQALGQGPEFLTYFQNEAQLDKSGLPSDRFFAERPEGSVSTLKIQRTQQEDSAVYLCASSLQGLGAYEQYFGPGTRLTVT.